The 23 T cell receptor beta chains given below trace back to one sample, sequenced in a study of T cell repertoires in ileal Crohn's disease. TCRdb keeps only in-frame clones here, not all; method: immunoSEQ multiplex PCR. The repertoire holds approximately 27,000 clones, with roughly 75% as singletons. Sequencing input: ileal tissue. The receptor source for this set is an adult with Crohn's disease.

The chain links TRBV9 to TRBJ2-3; the D gene is possibly TRBD1 (6 bases). The ends were cut back, 4 bases at V and 0 bases at J, with 12 bases in the middle. Germline loops: CDR1 SGDLS, CDR2 YYNGEE. CDR3 length equals 15 residues. CDR3 sequence (DNA): TGTGCCAGCAGCCACACAGGGATCAGCACAGATACGCAGTATTTT. This encodes CASSHTGISTDTQYF.

The rearrangement uses TRBV5-4 and TRBJ2-6; 13 nucleotides line up with TRBD2. This CDR3 has 17 residues. Germline trimming cut 4 bases from V and 1 base from J; bases unmatched to any gene: 2. The germline gives CDR1 SGHNT, CDR2 YYREEE (reference sequence). The CDR3 sequence is CASSGLAGESGANVLTF. In DNA, the CDR3 is TGTGCCAGCAGCGGACTAGCGGGAGAATCTGGGGCCAACGTCCTGACTTTC.

CDR3 sequence (DNA): TGTGCCATCAGGCTAGCGGGGGGGCCATCGGATACGCAGTATTTT. This sequence encodes CAIRLAGGPSDTQYF. The rearrangement joins TRBV10-3 to TRBJ2-3; 12 bases map to TRBD2. CDR3 length: 15 amino acids. The germline V gene has CDR1 ENHRY and CDR2 SYGVKD. V lost 6 bases, J lost 6 bases, and 7 bases stayed unmatched.

The chain links TRBV7-3 to TRBJ2-5, with D possibly TRBD1 on 6 matching bases. The length of the CDR3 is 13 residues. Germline CDR1 SGHTA, CDR2 FQGTGA. Trimming pared 5 bases from V and 3 bases from J, leaving 10 bases between. This CDR3 is CASSDPGEETQYF. DNA for the CDR3: TGTGCCAGCAGCGACCCAGGGGAAGAGACCCAGTACTTC.

The chain carries TRBV27 and TRBJ1-1; 8 bases line up with TRBD1. CDR1 and CDR2 (germline): MNHEY, SMNVEV (reference sequence). J was trimmed by 4 bases and V by 4 bases; bases with no gene match: 2. The CDR3 loop spans 13 amino acids. The CDR3 DNA reads TGTGCCAGCAGTTCAGGGGGCCTCACTGAAGCTTTCTTT. This translates into CASSSGGLTEAFF.

This chain joins TRBV30 and TRBJ1-6; unclear D gene. The CDR3 runs to 13 residues. Germline lookup yields CDR1 GTSNPN and CDR2 SVGIG (reference sequence). V was shortened by 6 bases and J by 0 bases, with 6 bases between the two germline ends. This chain's CDR3 is CACVSSYNSPLHF. The CDR3 nucleotides read TGTGCCTGCGTTAGCTCCTATAATTCACCCCTCCACTTT.

CDR3 sequence (DNA): TGTGCCAGCAGCCAAGCTCAGGGTAGCAATCAGCCCCAGCATTTT. Amino acids: CASSQAQGSNQPQHF. The gene calls are TRBV27 and TRBJ1-5, with D possibly matching TRBD1 (5 bases). CDR1 is MNHEY, CDR2 SMNVEV, per germline (reference sequence). V was pared by 6 bases and J by 0 bases, with 12 bases between. This CDR3 contains 15 residues.

The table lists this clone with a count of one. The rearrangement links TRBV4-1 to TRBJ1-2; 7 bases line up with TRBD1. This CDR3 region has 15 residues. Germline V CDR1 and CDR2: MGHRA, YSYEKL. V shed 4 bases, J shed 5 bases, and the junction held 10 bases outside the gene matches. The CDR3 reads CASSPMGQGDYGYTF. For the CDR3, the DNA is TGCGCCAGCAGCCCTATGGGGCAGGGGGATTATGGCTACACCTTC.

J is TRBJ1-1 and V is TRBV30; TRBD1 might be the D (5 bases). V shed 5 bases and J shed 6 bases, with 10 bases lying between them. This CDR3 region has 11 residues. CDR1 is GTSNPN and CDR2 is SVGIG in the germline V gene (reference sequence). The CDR3 DNA reads TGTGCCTGGGGGGCAGGGCCTGAAGCTTTCTTT. It encodes CAWGAGPEAFF.

J is TRBJ1-2 and V is TRBV7-8; D uncertain. This CDR3 contains 14 residues. V was clipped by 6 bases and J by 8 bases, with 19 bases between them. The germline gives CDR1 SGHVS, CDR2 FQNEAQ. CDR3 bases: TGTGCCAGCAGTTTGGGTACTCATGGAGAGGGCTACACCTTC. As protein: CASSLGTHGEGYTF.

The CDR3 spells CASSILLLAGFSYEQYF. CDR3 sequence (DNA): TGTGCCAGTAGTATCCTCCTACTAGCGGGGTTCTCCTACGAGCAGTACTTC. The gene calls are TRBV19 and TRBJ2-7, with 10 nucleotides matching TRBD2. Looked up from germline, CDR1 is LNHDA and CDR2 is SQIVND (reference sequence). This CDR3 spans 17 amino acids. V lost 3 bases and J lost 0; bases outside the gene matches: 8.

This sequence joins TRBV9 and TRBJ2-7; D is perhaps TRBD2 (6 bases). The CDR3 contains 15 residues. Germline V CDR1 and CDR2: SGDLS, YYNGEE. Trimming shortened V by 0 bases and J by 2 bases, and 12 bases separated the two germline ends. The CDR3 loop is CASSVAPGLPYEQYF. The CDR3 DNA is TGTGCCAGCAGCGTAGCTCCGGGACTTCCCTACGAGCAGTACTTC.

V is TRBV30 and J is TRBJ2-7, with 7 bases aligning to TRBD1. The CDR3 has 14 amino acids. Trimming removed 2 bases from V and 5 bases from J; junction bases left unmatched: 9. Germline CDR1 and CDR2: GTSNPN and SVGIG (reference sequence). CDR3 protein: CAWSTKGQVHEQYF. The DNA for the CDR3 is TGTGCCTGGAGTACGAAAGGACAGGTGCACGAGCAGTACTTC.

The chain couples TRBV29-1 to TRBJ2-5, with TRBD2 matching 16 bases. CDR1 SQVTM and CDR2 ANQGSEA come from the germline V gene. The CDR3 has 15 residues. Trimming removed 7 bases from V and 5 bases from J; junction bases left unmatched: 7. CDR3 in amino acids: CSATPGLAGGETQYF. CDR3 nucleotide sequence: TGCAGCGCGACACCGGGACTAGCGGGGGGGGAGACCCAGTACTTC. Full variable domain (outside the CDR3, taken from reference TRBV29-1 and TRBJ2-5): SAVISQKPSRDICQRGTSLTIQCQVDSQVTMMFWYRQQPGQSLTLIATANQGSEATYESGFVIDKFPISRPNLTFSTLTVSNMSPEDSSIYLCSATPGLAGGETQYFGPGTRLLVL.

The chain uses TRBV2 and TRBJ2-3; no clear D. This CDR3 region has 15 residues. The germline V and J ends were trimmed by 5 bases and 2 bases, with 14 bases remaining between them. From germline, CDR1 is SNHLY and CDR2 FYNNEI. The CDR3 DNA reads TGTGCCAGCAGTCCCCAACGGAGCGTCACAGATACGCAGTATTTT. Translated, it gives CASSPQRSVTDTQYF.

This clone was observed once. V usage is TRBV5-1 and J usage is TRBJ2-3, with D possibly TRBD2 on 5 matching bases. The CDR3 extends over 16 amino acids. Germline lookup yields CDR1 SGHRS and CDR2 YFSETQ. The ends were cut back, 0 bases at V and 2 bases at J, with 13 bases in the middle. The CDR3 DNA reads TGCGCCAGCAGCTTGGGTACGGACTCACCCACAGATACGCAGTATTTT. Its protein is CASSLGTDSPTDTQYF.

This clone was seen a few times. The genes are TRBV10-2 and TRBJ2-7, with 8 nucleotides matching TRBD1. The CDR3 length is 15 residues. The germline V gene encodes CDR1 WSHSY and CDR2 SAAADI. Losses at the gene ends were 7 bases for V and 1 base for J; bases not matched to a gene: 9. CDR3 residues: CASTLDRGGSYEQYF. DNA for the CDR3: TGCGCCAGCACCCTAGACAGGGGCGGGTCCTACGAGCAGTACTTC.

This CDR3 is CAWTGGLLTDTQYF. CDR3 nucleotide sequence: TGTGCCTGGACGGGGGGCCTCTTGACAGATACGCAGTATTTT. The chain uses TRBV30 and TRBJ2-3; tentative D call: TRBD2 (7 bases). CDR1 is GTSNPN, CDR2 SVGIG, per germline (reference sequence). Trimming shortened V by 4 bases and J by 3 bases, and 14 bases separated the two germline ends. This CDR3 spans 14 amino acids.

The chain joins TRBV5-1 to TRBJ2-7; 9 nucleotides line up with TRBD2. CDR1 is SGHRS and CDR2 is YFSETQ in the germline V gene. The CDR3 covers 24 residues. The junction had 36 bases not matched to a gene; V was cut back by 6 bases and J by 2 bases. The CDR3 region has the DNA TGCGCCAGCAATCGTCACGCGGGTAGCGGGAGATACGAGGACCTGCCGCTCCAAACCTACGAGCAGTACTTC. It translates to CASNRHAGSGRYEDLPLQTYEQYF.

This clone was counted between two and nine times. The chain employs TRBV7-9 and TRBJ1-1; possible D gene TRBD1, 6 bases. Germline V gene lookup returns CDR1 SEHNR and CDR2 FQNEAQ (reference sequence). The ends were cut back, 8 bases at V and 0 bases at J, with 10 bases in the middle. The CDR3 runs 13 residues. This chain's CDR3 is CASHQGMNTEAFF. DNA for the CDR3: TGTGCCAGCCATCAGGGGATGAACACTGAAGCTTTCTTT. Drawing the rest from reference TRBV7-9 and TRBJ1-1, the complete variable domain is DTGVSQNPRHKITKRGQNVTFRCDPISEHNRLYWYRQTLGQGPEFLTYFQNEAQLEKSRLLSDRFSAERPKGSFSTLEIQRTEQGDSAMYLCASHQGMNTEAFFGQGTRLTVV.

This clone was counted between two and nine times. The rearrangement uses TRBV7-2 and TRBJ2-3; 9 nucleotides align to TRBD1. This CDR3 contains 14 residues. From germline, CDR1 is SGHTA and CDR2 FQGNSA. Unmatched junction bases numbered 5, after V lost 2 bases and J lost 8 bases. CDR3 residues: CASSLTRDRATQYF. The CDR3 DNA follows: TGTGCCAGCAGCTTAACTCGGGACAGGGCTACGCAGTATTTT. Combining the CDR3 with reference TRBV7-2 and TRBJ2-3 gives the whole variable domain GAGVSQSPSNKVTEKGKDVELRCDPISGHTALYWYRQSLGQGLEFLIYFQGNSAPDKSGLPSDRFSAERTGGSVSTLTIQRTQQEDSAVYLCASSLTRDRATQYFGPGTRLTVL.

This chain links TRBV7-2 with TRBJ2-1; D is unclear. CDR3 length: 11 residues. CDR1 SGHTA and CDR2 FQGNSA come from the germline V gene. With 5 bases removed from V and 10 bases from J, the gap between germline ends came to 9 bases. This chain's CDR3 is CASSPLLEQFF. The DNA for the CDR3 is TGTGCCAGCAGCCCCCTTTTGGAGCAGTTCTTC.

The V call is TRBV30, the J call TRBJ1-1; 8 positions match TRBD1. This CDR3 comprises 15 residues. V lost 0 bases to trimming and J lost 5 bases; unmatched junction nucleotides: 8. Germline assignment: CDR1 GTSNPN and CDR2 SVGIG (reference sequence). As DNA, the CDR3 is TGTGCCTGGAGTGTACTGAGACAGGGGATAACTGAAGCTTTCTTT. This codes for CAWSVLRQGITEAFF.